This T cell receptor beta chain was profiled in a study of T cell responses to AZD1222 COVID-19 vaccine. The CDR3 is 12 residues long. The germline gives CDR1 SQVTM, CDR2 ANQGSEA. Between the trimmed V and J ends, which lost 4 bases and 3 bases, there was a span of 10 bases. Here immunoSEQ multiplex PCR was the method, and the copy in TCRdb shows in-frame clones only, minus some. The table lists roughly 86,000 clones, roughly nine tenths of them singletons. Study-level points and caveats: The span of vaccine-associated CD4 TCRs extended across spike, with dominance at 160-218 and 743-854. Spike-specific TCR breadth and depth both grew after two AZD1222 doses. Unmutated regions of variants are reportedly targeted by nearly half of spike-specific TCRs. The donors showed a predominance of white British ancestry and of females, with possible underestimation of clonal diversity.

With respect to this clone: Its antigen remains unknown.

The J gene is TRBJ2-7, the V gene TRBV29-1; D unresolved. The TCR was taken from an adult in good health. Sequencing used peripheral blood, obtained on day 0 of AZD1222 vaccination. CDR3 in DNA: TGCAGCGTTGTAGTGACGGTCTACGAGCAGTACTTC. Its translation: CSVVVTVYEQYF.